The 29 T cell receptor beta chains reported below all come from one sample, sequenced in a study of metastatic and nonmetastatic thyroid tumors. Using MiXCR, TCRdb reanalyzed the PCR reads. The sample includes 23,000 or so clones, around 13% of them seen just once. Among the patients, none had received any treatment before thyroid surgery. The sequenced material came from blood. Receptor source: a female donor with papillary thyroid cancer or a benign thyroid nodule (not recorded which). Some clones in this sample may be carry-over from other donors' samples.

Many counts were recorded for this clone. As DNA, the CDR3 is TGTGCCAGCAGCCCTGGCGGATCAAAGCAGTTCTTC. Translation gives CASSPGGSKQFF. This chain links TRBV7-7 with TRBJ2-1; D unresolved. Trimming pared 5 bases from V and 11 bases from J, leaving 13 bases between. CDR1 SSHAT and CDR2 FNYEAQ come from the germline V gene (reference sequence). The CDR3 extends over 12 amino acids.

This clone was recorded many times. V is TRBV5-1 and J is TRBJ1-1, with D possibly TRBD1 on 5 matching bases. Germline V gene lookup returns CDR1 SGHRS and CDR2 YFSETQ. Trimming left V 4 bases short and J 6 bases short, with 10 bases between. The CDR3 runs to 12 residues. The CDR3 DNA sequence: TGCGCCAGCAGCACCTGGGGGTCTGAAGCTTTCTTT. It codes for CASSTWGSEAFF.

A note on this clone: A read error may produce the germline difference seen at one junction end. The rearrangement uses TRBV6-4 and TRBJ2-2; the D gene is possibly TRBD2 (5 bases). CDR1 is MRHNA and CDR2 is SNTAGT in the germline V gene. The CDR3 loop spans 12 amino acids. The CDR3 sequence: CASAGYTGVLFF. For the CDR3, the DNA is TGTGCCAGCGCCGGATACACCGGGGTGCTGTTTTTT.

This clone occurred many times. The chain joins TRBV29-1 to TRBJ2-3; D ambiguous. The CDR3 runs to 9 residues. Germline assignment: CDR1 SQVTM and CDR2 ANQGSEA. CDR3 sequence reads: CNKTLTPYF. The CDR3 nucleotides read TGCAACAAAACCCTGACCCCGTATTTT.

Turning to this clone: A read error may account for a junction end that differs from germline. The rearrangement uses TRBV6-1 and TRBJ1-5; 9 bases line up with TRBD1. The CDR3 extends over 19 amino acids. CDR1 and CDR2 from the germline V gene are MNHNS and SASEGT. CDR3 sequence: CAGSEVWDRDVGGNQPQHF. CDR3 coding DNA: TGTGCCGGCAGTGAAGTCTGGGACAGGGACGTAGGTGGCAATCAGCCCCAGCATTTT.

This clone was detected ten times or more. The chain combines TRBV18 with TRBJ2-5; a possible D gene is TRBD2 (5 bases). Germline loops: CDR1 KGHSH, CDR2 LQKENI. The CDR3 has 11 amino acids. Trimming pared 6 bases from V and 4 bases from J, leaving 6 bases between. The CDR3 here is CASSEGETQYF. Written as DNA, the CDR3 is TGTGCCAGCTCCGAGGGAGAGACCCAGTACTTC.

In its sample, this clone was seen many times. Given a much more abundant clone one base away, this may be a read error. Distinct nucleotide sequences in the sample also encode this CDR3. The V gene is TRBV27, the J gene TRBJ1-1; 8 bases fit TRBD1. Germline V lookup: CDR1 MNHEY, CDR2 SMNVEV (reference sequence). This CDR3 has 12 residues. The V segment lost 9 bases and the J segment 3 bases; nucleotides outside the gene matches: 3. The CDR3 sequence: CASLDRDTEAFF. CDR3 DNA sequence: TGTGCCAGTCTGGACAGGGACACTGAAGCTTTCTTT.

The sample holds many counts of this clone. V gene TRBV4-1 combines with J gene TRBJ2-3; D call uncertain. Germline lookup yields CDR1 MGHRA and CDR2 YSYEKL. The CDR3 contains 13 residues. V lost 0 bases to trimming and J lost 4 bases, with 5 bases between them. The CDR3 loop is CASSQDLSDTQYF. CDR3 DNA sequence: TGCGCCAGCAGCCAAGATCTTTCAGATACGCAGTATTTT.

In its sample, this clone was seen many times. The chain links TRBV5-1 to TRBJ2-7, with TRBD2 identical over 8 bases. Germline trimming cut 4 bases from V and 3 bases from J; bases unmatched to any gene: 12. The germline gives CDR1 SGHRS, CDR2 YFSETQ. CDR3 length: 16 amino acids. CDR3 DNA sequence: TGCGCCAGCAGCCTTCAGAGGACTAGCTCGATCTACGAGCAGTACTTC. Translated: CASSLQRTSSIYEQYF.

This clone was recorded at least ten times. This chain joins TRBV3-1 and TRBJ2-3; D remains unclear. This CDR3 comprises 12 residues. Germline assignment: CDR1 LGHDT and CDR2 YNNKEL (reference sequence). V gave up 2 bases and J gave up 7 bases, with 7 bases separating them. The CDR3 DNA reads TGTGCCAGCAGCCAAAACAAGAATACGCAGTATTTT. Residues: CASSQNKNTQYF.

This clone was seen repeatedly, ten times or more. The CDR3 spells CASSPAMGGTQYF. In nucleotides, the CDR3 is TGTGCCAGCAGCCCAGCGATGGGAGGTACGCAGTATTTT. J is TRBJ2-3 and V is TRBV11-3, with D perhaps TRBD2 (6 bases). Trimming pared 5 bases from V and 8 bases from J, leaving 14 bases between. Looked up from germline, CDR1 is SGHNT and CDR2 is YENEEA. CDR3 length: 13 residues.

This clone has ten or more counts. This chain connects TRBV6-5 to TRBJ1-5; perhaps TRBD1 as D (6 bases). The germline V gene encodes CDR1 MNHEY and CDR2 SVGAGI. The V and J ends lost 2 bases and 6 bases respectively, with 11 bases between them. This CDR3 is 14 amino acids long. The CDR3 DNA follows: TGTGCCAGCAGTTACACCCAGGGGATTCAGCCCCAGCATTTT. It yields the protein CASSYTQGIQPQHF.

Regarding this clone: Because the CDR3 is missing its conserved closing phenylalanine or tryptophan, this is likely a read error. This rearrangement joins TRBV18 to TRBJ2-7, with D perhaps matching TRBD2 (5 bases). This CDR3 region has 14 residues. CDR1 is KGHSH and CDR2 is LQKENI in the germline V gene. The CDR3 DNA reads TGTGCCAGCTCACCCAGAGGGCCCATCTACGCGCAGTACTTG. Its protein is CASSPRGPIYAQYL.

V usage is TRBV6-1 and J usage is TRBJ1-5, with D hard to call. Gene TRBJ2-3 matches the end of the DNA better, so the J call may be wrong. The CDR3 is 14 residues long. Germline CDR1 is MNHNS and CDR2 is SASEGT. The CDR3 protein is CASSENDSNQPQYF. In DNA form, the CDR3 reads TGTGCCAGCAGTGAAAATGATAGCAATCAGCCCCAGTATTTT.

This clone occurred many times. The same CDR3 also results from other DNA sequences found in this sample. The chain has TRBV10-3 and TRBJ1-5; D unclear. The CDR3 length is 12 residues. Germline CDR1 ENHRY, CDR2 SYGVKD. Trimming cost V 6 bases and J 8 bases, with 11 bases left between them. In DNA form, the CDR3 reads TGTGCCATCAGCGACGGAGAGAAGCCCCAGCATTTT. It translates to CAISDGEKPQHF.

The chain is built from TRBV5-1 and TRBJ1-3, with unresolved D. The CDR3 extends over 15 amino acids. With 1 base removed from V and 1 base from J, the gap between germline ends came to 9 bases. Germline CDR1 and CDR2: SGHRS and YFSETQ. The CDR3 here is CASSLSYGSGNTIYF. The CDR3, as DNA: TGCGCCAGCAGCTTGTCGTACGGGTCTGGAAACACCATATATTTT.

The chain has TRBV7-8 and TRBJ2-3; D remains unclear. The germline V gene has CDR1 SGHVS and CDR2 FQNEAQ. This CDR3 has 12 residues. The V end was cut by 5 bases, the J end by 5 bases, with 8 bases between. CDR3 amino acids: CASSLVRDTQYF. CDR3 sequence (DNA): TGTGCCAGCAGCCTCGTTCGAGATACGCAGTATTTT.

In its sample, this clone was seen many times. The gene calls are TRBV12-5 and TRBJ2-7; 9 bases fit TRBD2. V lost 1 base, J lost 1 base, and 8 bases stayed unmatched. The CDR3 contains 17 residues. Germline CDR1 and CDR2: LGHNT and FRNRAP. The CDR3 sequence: CASGLAVAGDGSYEQYF. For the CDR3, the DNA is TGTGCTAGTGGTTTGGCGGTAGCGGGAGACGGGTCCTACGAGCAGTACTTC.

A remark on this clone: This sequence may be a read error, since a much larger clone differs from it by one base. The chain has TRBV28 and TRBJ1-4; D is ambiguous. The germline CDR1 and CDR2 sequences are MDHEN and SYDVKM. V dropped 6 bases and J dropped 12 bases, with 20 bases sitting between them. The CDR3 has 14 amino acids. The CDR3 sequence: CASRATVANKELFF. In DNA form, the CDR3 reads TGTGCCAGCAGAGCTACTGTTGCTAATAAAGAACTGTTTTTT.

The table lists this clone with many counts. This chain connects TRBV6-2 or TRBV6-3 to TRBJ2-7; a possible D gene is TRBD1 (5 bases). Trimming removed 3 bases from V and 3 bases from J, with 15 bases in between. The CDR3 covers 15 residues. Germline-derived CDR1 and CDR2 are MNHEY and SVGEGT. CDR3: CASSYGHPSLYEQYF. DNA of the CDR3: TGTGCCAGCAGTTATGGACACCCTTCTCTCTACGAGCAGTACTTC.

CDR3 sequence (DNA): TGTGCCAGCAGCTTAGCGGAGGCGGATACGCAGTATTTT. Amino acid sequence: CASSLAEADTQYF. The chain couples TRBV7-2 to TRBJ2-3; D may be TRBD2 (5 bases). This CDR3 region has 13 residues. Germline-derived CDR1 and CDR2 are SGHTA and FQGNSA. V was cut by 0 bases and J by 6 bases, with 7 bases left in between.

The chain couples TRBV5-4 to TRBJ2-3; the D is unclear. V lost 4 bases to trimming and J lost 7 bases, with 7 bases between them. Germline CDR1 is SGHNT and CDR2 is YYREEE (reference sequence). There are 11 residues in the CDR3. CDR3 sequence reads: CASSVGNTQYF. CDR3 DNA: TGTGCCAGCAGCGTGGGGAATACGCAGTATTTT.

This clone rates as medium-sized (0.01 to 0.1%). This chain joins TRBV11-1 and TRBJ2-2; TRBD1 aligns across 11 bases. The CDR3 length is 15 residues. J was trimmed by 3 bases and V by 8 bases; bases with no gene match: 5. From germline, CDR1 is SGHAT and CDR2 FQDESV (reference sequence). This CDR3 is CASGPGQGDTGELFF. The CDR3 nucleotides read TGTGCCAGCGGTCCGGGACAGGGGGACACCGGGGAGCTGTTTTTT.

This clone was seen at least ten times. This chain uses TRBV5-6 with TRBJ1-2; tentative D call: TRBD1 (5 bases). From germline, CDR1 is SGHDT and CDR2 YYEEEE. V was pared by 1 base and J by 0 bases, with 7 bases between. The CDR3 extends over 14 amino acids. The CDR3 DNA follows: TGTGCCAGCAGCTTGTGGGGGACTAACTATGGCTACACCTTC. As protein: CASSLWGTNYGYTF.

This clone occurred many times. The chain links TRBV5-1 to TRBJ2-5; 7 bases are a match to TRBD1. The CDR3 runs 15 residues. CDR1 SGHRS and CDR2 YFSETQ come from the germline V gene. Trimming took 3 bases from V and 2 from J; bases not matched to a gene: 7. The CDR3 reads CASSSTGMAQETQYF. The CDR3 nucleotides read TGCGCCAGCAGCTCGACAGGGATGGCGCAAGAGACCCAGTACTTC.

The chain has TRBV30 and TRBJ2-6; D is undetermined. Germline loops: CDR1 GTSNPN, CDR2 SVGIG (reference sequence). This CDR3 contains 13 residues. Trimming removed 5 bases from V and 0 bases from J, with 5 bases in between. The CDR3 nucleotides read TGTGCCTGGTCCCACTCTGGGGCCAACGTCCTGACTTTC. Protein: CAWSHSGANVLTF.

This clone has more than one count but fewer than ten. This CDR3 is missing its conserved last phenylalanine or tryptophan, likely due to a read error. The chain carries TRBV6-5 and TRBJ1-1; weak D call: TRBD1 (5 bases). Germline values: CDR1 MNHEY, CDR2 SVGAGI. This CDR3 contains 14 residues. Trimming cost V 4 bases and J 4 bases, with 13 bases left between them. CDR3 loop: CASSSRVVSTEAFL. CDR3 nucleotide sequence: TGTGCCAGCAGTTCCAGGGTTGTGAGCACTGAAGCTTTCTTA.

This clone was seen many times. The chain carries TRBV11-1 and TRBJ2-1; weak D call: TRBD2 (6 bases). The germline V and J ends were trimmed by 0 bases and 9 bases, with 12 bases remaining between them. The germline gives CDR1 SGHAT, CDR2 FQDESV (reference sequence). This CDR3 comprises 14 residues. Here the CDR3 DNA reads TGTGCCAGCAGCTTAGCGCTAGCGCCCGGTGAGCAGTTCTTC. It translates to CASSLALAPGEQFF.

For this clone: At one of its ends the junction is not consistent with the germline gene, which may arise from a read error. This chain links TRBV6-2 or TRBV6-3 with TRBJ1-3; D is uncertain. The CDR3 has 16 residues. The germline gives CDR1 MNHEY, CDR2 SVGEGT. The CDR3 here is CDSSYSRGRAGNAIYF. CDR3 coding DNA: TGTGACAGCAGTTACTCTCGGGGTCGGGCTGGAAACGCCATATATTTT.